A selection of T cell receptor beta chains follows, all from one sample in a study of blood T cell repertoires in COVID-19. Only in-frame clones appear in the TCRdb table, and some are missing; sequencing was by immunoSEQ multiplex PCR. The table has 150,000 to 200,000 clones, 80% seen once. Sequences were obtained from PBMCs or T cells enriched from blood (not recorded which). All receptors derive from a man aged 55-75 years who had been exposed to COVID-19. CDR3s include the opening cysteine and the closing phenylalanine or tryptophan. The order of the fields is D gene, V gene, clone size, J gene, CDR3 protein, CDR3 DNA. D genes are given only for firm matches. The size of a clone is reported for some rows only, either as once, few or many, or as a class for expanded clones.

d_call: .; v_call: TRBV9; clone_size: .; j_call: TRBJ2-3; cdr3_aa: CASSVVAGTDSYNTQYF; cdr3_nt: TGTGCCAGCAGCGTAGTCGCGGGTACGGACTCATACAATACGCAGTATTTT
d_call: TRBD2; v_call: TRBV19; clone_size: .; j_call: TRBJ2-1; cdr3_aa: CASSWTAGVTPEFF; cdr3_nt: TGTGCCAGTAGCTGGACAGCGGGAGTCACACCGGAGTTCTTC
d_call: .; v_call: TRBV10-3; clone_size: .; j_call: TRBJ1-2; cdr3_aa: CAISRGASYGYTF; cdr3_nt: TGTGCCATCAGTCGGGGGGCGAGCTATGGCTACACCTTC
d_call: .; v_call: TRBV7-9; clone_size: .; j_call: TRBJ2-1; cdr3_aa: CASSFVQGGMGEQFF; cdr3_nt: TGTGCCAGCAGCTTCGTCCAGGGAGGTATGGGTGAGCAGTTCTTC
d_call: TRBD1; v_call: TRBV6-5; clone_size: many; j_call: TRBJ1-1; cdr3_aa: CASSSVMTGVNTEAFF; cdr3_nt: TGTGCCAGCAGTTCAGTAATGACAGGGGTGAACACTGAAGCTTTCTTT
d_call: TRBD2; v_call: TRBV10-3; clone_size: .; j_call: TRBJ2-5; cdr3_aa: CAISEPLAGGGETQYF; cdr3_nt: TGTGCCATCAGTGAGCCACTAGCGGGAGGTGGGGAGACCCAGTACTTC
d_call: .; v_call: TRBV19; clone_size: .; j_call: TRBJ1-4; cdr3_aa: CASSIGESTNEKLFF; cdr3_nt: TGTGCCAGTAGTATTGGGGAGTCAACTAATGAAAAACTGTTTTTT
d_call: .; v_call: TRBV19; clone_size: .; j_call: TRBJ1-5; cdr3_aa: CASRIGSPGQPQHF; cdr3_nt: TGTGCCAGTAGGATAGGGTCCCCGGGTCAGCCCCAGCATTTT
d_call: TRBD1; v_call: TRBV14; clone_size: .; j_call: TRBJ1-2; cdr3_aa: CASSQEAGGYGYTF; cdr3_nt: TGTGCCAGCAGCCAAGAGGCAGGGGGCTATGGCTACACCTTC
d_call: TRBD1; v_call: TRBV27; clone_size: .; j_call: TRBJ2-7; cdr3_aa: CASSGGRGQSSYEQYF; cdr3_nt: TGTGCCAGCAGTGGGGGAAGGGGACAGAGCTCCTACGAGCAGTACTTC
d_call: .; v_call: TRBV20-1; clone_size: .; j_call: TRBJ2-5; cdr3_aa: CSASGPDRGYGEDF; cdr3_nt: TGCAGTGCTAGTGGGCCGGACCGCGGGTATGGGGAGGACTTC
d_call: TRBD2; v_call: TRBV29-1; clone_size: .; j_call: TRBJ2-5; cdr3_aa: CGGLGHPGSSGRAGETQYF; cdr3_nt: TGCGGAGGATTGGGACACCCCGGGTCTAGCGGGAGGGCAGGGGAGACCCAGTACTTC
d_call: .; v_call: TRBV5-1; clone_size: .; j_call: TRBJ2-6; cdr3_aa: CASSLVPVTSGANVLTF; cdr3_nt: TGCGCCAGCAGCTTGGTCCCGGTTACCTCTGGGGCCAACGTCCTGACTTTC
d_call: TRBD2; v_call: TRBV9; clone_size: .; j_call: TRBJ2-2; cdr3_aa: CASSAGTSVTGELFF; cdr3_nt: TGTGCCAGCAGTGCCGGGACTAGCGTCACCGGGGAGCTGTTTTTT
d_call: TRBD2; v_call: TRBV19; clone_size: .; j_call: TRBJ2-1; cdr3_aa: CASSPGLAGESPHNEQFF; cdr3_nt: TGTGCCAGTAGTCCGGGACTAGCGGGAGAATCCCCCCACAATGAGCAGTTCTTC
d_call: .; v_call: TRBV4-3; clone_size: .; j_call: TRBJ2-3; cdr3_aa: CASSQVGGTQYF; cdr3_nt: TGCGCCAGCAGCCAAGTGGGGGGTACGCAGTATTTT
d_call: .; v_call: TRBV29-1; clone_size: .; j_call: TRBJ2-1; cdr3_aa: CSVEELAGLNNEQFF; cdr3_nt: TGCAGCGTTGAAGAACTTGCGGGTTTAAACAATGAGCAGTTCTTC
d_call: TRBD1; v_call: TRBV5-8; clone_size: once; j_call: TRBJ1-5; cdr3_aa: CASSLAGQFNQPQHF; cdr3_nt: TGTGCCAGCAGCTTGGCGGGACAGTTCAATCAGCCCCAGCATTTT
d_call: TRBD1; v_call: TRBV14; clone_size: .; j_call: TRBJ2-6; cdr3_aa: CASSRRQGAGANVLTF; cdr3_nt: TGTGCCAGCAGCCGAAGACAGGGTGCTGGGGCCAACGTCCTGACTTTC
d_call: .; v_call: TRBV11-2; clone_size: .; j_call: TRBJ1-1; cdr3_aa: CASSLQAGERAFF; cdr3_nt: TGTGCCAGCAGCTTACAGGCAGGGGAACGAGCTTTCTTT
d_call: .; v_call: TRBV5-1; clone_size: .; j_call: TRBJ2-2; cdr3_aa: CASSQPGVNTGELFF; cdr3_nt: TGCGCCAGCAGCCAGCCAGGGGTAAACACCGGGGAGCTGTTTTTT
d_call: TRBD1; v_call: TRBV6-5; clone_size: .; j_call: TRBJ1-2; cdr3_aa: CASSPTGGNYGYTF; cdr3_nt: TGTGCCAGCAGCCCCACAGGGGGCAACTATGGCTACACCTTC
d_call: TRBD1; v_call: TRBV7-9; clone_size: .; j_call: TRBJ1-1; cdr3_aa: CASSGLRGLGEAFF; cdr3_nt: TGTGCCAGCAGCGGACTCAGGGGGCTTGGTGAAGCTTTCTTT
d_call: .; v_call: TRBV5-4; clone_size: once; j_call: TRBJ2-2; cdr3_aa: CASSLELASNTGELFF; cdr3_nt: TGTGCCAGCAGCTTGGAACTAGCCTCGAACACCGGGGAGCTGTTTTTT
d_call: .; v_call: TRBV3-1/TRBV3-2; clone_size: .; j_call: TRBJ2-2; cdr3_aa: CASSPRVNTGELFF; cdr3_nt: TGTGCCAGCAGCCCTCGGGTGAACACCGGGGAGCTGTTTTTT
d_call: .; v_call: TRBV28; clone_size: .; j_call: TRBJ2-2; cdr3_aa: CASSLLQPGELFF; cdr3_nt: TGTGCCAGCAGTTTATTACAGCCCGGGGAGCTGTTTTTT
d_call: .; v_call: TRBV19; clone_size: .; j_call: TRBJ1-2; cdr3_aa: CASSIGRGSYGYTF; cdr3_nt: TGTGCCAGTAGTATTGGCAGGGGTAGCTATGGCTACACCTTC
d_call: TRBD1; v_call: TRBV10-2; clone_size: .; j_call: TRBJ2-7; cdr3_aa: CASSDRTGVHEQYF; cdr3_nt: TGCGCCAGCAGTGACCGGACAGGGGTCCACGAGCAGTACTTC
d_call: TRBD2; v_call: TRBV5-4; clone_size: .; j_call: TRBJ2-2; cdr3_aa: CASSFRLAGVPGELFF; cdr3_nt: TGTGCCAGCAGCTTTCGGCTAGCGGGAGTCCCCGGGGAGCTGTTTTTT
d_call: TRBD1; v_call: TRBV7-3; clone_size: .; j_call: TRBJ1-3; cdr3_aa: CASSLDRGSGNTIYF; cdr3_nt: TGTGCCAGCAGCTTAGACAGGGGCTCCGGAAACACCATATATTTT
d_call: .; v_call: TRBV6-5; clone_size: .; j_call: TRBJ1-2; cdr3_aa: CASREGIYGYTF; cdr3_nt: TGTGCCAGCAGGGAGGGGATCTATGGCTACACCTTC
d_call: TRBD2; v_call: TRBV29-1; clone_size: once; j_call: TRBJ2-7; cdr3_aa: CSVGSGRSREQYF; cdr3_nt: TGCAGCGTTGGTAGCGGGAGGAGCCGCGAGCAGTACTTC
d_call: TRBD1; v_call: TRBV27; clone_size: .; j_call: TRBJ1-6; cdr3_aa: CASSITGTGGNSPLHF; cdr3_nt: TGTGCCAGCAGTATAACCGGGACAGGGGGGAATTCACCCCTCCACTTT
d_call: .; v_call: TRBV5-6; clone_size: once; j_call: TRBJ2-7; cdr3_aa: CASSLAAGRKQQYF; cdr3_nt: TGTGCCAGCAGCTTGGCCGCGGGGAGAAAACAGCAGTACTTC
d_call: .; v_call: TRBV7-9; clone_size: .; j_call: TRBJ1-2; cdr3_aa: CASSLDTQQGYGYTF; cdr3_nt: TGTGCCAGCAGCTTAGATACACAGCAGGGCTATGGCTACACCTTC
d_call: .; v_call: TRBV19; clone_size: .; j_call: TRBJ2-7; cdr3_aa: CASSPQGAWEQYF; cdr3_nt: TGTGCCAGTAGTCCACAGGGAGCTTGGGAGCAGTACTTC
d_call: TRBD1; v_call: TRBV10-3; clone_size: .; j_call: TRBJ2-5; cdr3_aa: CAISVTGQETQYF; cdr3_nt: TGTGCCATCAGTGTGACAGGGCAAGAGACCCAGTACTTC
d_call: .; v_call: TRBV28; clone_size: .; j_call: TRBJ2-7; cdr3_aa: CAGTNDRHEQYF; cdr3_nt: TGTGCCGGAACGAACGACAGGCACGAGCAGTACTTC
d_call: TRBD1; v_call: TRBV4-1; clone_size: .; j_call: TRBJ1-1; cdr3_aa: CASSWGQGVGTEAFF; cdr3_nt: TGCGCCAGCAGCTGGGGACAGGGGGTCGGAACTGAAGCTTTCTTT
d_call: .; v_call: TRBV7-2; clone_size: .; j_call: TRBJ2-1; cdr3_aa: CASSARTSGEQFF; cdr3_nt: TGTGCCAGCAGCGCGCGAACTAGTGGCGAGCAGTTCTTC
d_call: .; v_call: TRBV20-1; clone_size: .; j_call: TRBJ1-4; cdr3_aa: CSAGGAIKLFF; cdr3_nt: TGCAGTGCTGGGGGCGCGATTAAACTGTTTTTT
d_call: .; v_call: TRBV7-6; clone_size: .; j_call: TRBJ2-7; cdr3_aa: CASSPRPSNTGSEQYF; cdr3_nt: TGTGCCAGCAGCCCACGACCCTCCAATACAGGGTCCGAGCAGTACTTC
d_call: .; v_call: TRBV7-8; clone_size: .; j_call: TRBJ1-3; cdr3_aa: CASTRGQPTGNTIYF; cdr3_nt: TGTGCCAGCACCAGAGGACAGCCAACTGGAAACACCATATATTTT
d_call: TRBD1; v_call: TRBV2; clone_size: .; j_call: TRBJ1-6; cdr3_aa: CASRGQLRNSPLHF; cdr3_nt: TGTGCCAGCAGGGGACAGTTAAGAAATTCACCCCTCCACTTT
d_call: .; v_call: TRBV6-5; clone_size: .; j_call: TRBJ2-3; cdr3_aa: CASSLTSSVDTQYF; cdr3_nt: TGTGCCAGCAGTCTCACTAGTTCGGTAGATACGCAGTATTTT
d_call: .; v_call: TRBV3-1/TRBV3-2; clone_size: .; j_call: TRBJ2-1; cdr3_aa: CASSQVQGRFEQFF; cdr3_nt: TGTGCCAGCAGCCAAGTTCAGGGGCGCTTTGAGCAGTTCTTC
d_call: .; v_call: TRBV11-3; clone_size: .; j_call: TRBJ2-7; cdr3_aa: CASSLDSGLNYEQYF; cdr3_nt: TGTGCCAGCAGCTTAGATTCGGGACTTAACTACGAGCAGTACTTC
d_call: .; v_call: TRBV3-1/TRBV3-2; clone_size: once; j_call: TRBJ2-7; cdr3_aa: CASSQAFEQYF; cdr3_nt: TGTGCCAGCAGCCAAGCCTTCGAGCAGTACTTC
d_call: .; v_call: TRBV7-9; clone_size: .; j_call: TRBJ2-6; cdr3_aa: CASSFSSGANVLTF; cdr3_nt: TGTGCCAGCAGCTTTTCTTCTGGGGCCAACGTCCTGACTTTC
d_call: .; v_call: TRBV7-9; clone_size: few; j_call: TRBJ2-3; cdr3_aa: CASSSFFTDTQYF; cdr3_nt: TGTGCCAGCAGCTCTTTCTTCACAGATACGCAGTATTTT
d_call: .; v_call: TRBV3-1/TRBV3-2; clone_size: .; j_call: TRBJ2-7; cdr3_aa: CASSQVAGTSEQYF; cdr3_nt: TGTGCCAGCAGCCAAGTTGCGGGCACGTCCGAGCAGTACTTC
d_call: TRBD1; v_call: TRBV28; clone_size: .; j_call: TRBJ1-2; cdr3_aa: CASSTPGQGANGYTF; cdr3_nt: TGTGCCAGCAGTACACCGGGACAGGGGGCGAATGGCTACACCTTC
d_call: TRBD2; v_call: TRBV5-4; clone_size: few; j_call: TRBJ2-7; cdr3_aa: CASSTPAGGGRAYEQYF; cdr3_nt: TGTGCCAGCAGCACACCGGCCGGAGGTGGGAGGGCCTACGAGCAGTACTTC
d_call: TRBD1; v_call: TRBV7-9; clone_size: .; j_call: TRBJ2-2; cdr3_aa: CASSTGQGVDTGELFF; cdr3_nt: TGTGCCAGCAGCACGGGACAGGGGGTTGACACCGGGGAGCTGTTTTTT
d_call: TRBD1; v_call: TRBV9; clone_size: .; j_call: TRBJ2-7; cdr3_aa: CASSVDPGTAPYEQYF; cdr3_nt: TGTGCCAGCAGCGTAGATCCCGGGACAGCCCCCTACGAGCAGTACTTC
d_call: TRBD1; v_call: TRBV19; clone_size: once; j_call: TRBJ2-7; cdr3_aa: CASSKILRDRSYEQYF; cdr3_nt: TGTGCCAGTAGCAAAATACTCCGGGACAGATCCTACGAGCAGTACTTC
d_call: .; v_call: TRBV21-1; clone_size: .; j_call: TRBJ1-1; cdr3_aa: CASSKKVRGVQSVF; cdr3_nt: TGTGCCAGCAGCAAAAAGGTCCGGGGGGTTCAGTCCGTCTTT
d_call: TRBD2; v_call: TRBV27; clone_size: .; j_call: TRBJ2-1; cdr3_aa: CASRYTSGSSYNEQFF; cdr3_nt: TGTGCCAGCAGATACACTAGCGGGAGCTCCTACAATGAGCAGTTCTTC
d_call: TRBD1; v_call: TRBV4-1; clone_size: few; j_call: TRBJ2-5; cdr3_aa: CASSQGDRGRRETQYF; cdr3_nt: TGCGCCAGCAGCCAAGGCGACAGGGGGCGCAGAGAGACCCAGTACTTC